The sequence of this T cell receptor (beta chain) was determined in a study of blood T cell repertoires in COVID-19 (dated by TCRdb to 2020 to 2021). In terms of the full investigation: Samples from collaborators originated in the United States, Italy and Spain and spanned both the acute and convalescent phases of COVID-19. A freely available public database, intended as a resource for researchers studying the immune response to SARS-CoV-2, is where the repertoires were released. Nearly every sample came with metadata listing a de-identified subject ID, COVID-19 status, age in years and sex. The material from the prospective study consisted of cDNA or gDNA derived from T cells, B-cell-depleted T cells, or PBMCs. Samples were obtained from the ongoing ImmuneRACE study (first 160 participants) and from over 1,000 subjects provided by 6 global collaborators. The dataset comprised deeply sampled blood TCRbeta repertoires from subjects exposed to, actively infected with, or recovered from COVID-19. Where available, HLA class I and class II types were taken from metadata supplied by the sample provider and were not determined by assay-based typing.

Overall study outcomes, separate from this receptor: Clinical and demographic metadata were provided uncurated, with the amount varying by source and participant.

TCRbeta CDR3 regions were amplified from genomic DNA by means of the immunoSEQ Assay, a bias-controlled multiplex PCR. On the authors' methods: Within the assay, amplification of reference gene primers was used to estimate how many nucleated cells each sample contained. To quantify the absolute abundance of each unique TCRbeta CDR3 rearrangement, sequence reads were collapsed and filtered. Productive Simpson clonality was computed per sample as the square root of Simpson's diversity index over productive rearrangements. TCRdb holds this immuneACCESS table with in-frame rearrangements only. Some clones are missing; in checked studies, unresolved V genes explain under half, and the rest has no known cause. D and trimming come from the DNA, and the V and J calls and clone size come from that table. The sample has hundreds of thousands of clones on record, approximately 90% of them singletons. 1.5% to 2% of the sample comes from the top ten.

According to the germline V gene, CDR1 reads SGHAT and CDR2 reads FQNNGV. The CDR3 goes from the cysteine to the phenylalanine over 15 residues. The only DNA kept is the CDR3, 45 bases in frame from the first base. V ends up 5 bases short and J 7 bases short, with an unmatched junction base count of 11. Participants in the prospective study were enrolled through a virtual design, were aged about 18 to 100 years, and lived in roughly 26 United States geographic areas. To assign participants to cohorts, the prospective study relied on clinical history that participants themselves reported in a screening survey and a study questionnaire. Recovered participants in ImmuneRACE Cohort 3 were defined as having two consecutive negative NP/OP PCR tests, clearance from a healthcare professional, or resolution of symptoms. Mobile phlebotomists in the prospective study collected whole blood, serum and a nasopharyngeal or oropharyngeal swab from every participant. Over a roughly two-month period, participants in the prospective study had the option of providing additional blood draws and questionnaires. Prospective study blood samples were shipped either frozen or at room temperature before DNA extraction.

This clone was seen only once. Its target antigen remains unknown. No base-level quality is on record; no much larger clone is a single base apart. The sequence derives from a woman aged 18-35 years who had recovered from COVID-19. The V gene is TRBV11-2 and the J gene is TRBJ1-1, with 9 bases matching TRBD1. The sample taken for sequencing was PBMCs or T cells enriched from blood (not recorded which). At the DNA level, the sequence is TGTGCCAGCAGCCCCCCCGGGACAGGGCGATATGAAGCTTTCTTT. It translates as CASSPPGTGRYEAFF.